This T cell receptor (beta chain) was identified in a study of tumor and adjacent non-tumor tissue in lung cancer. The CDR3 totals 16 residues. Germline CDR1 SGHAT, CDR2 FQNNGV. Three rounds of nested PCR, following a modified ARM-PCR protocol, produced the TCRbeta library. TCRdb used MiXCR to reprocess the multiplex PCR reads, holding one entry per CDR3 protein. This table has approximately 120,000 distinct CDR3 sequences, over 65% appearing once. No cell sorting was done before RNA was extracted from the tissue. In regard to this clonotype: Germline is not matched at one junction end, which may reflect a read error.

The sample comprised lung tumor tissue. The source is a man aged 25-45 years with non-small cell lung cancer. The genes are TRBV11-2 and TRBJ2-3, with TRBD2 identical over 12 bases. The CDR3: CASSSGLAGPHGTQYF. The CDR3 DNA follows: TGTGCCAGCAGCTCCGGACTAGCGGGGCCACACGGTACGCAATATTTT.